The 24 T cell receptor beta chains reported below all come from one sample, sequenced in a study of blood T cell repertoires in COVID-19. Sequencing was performed with immunoSEQ multiplex PCR; in TCRdb, only in-frame clones are kept and a portion is missing. The data contain 25,000 to 35,000 clones, roughly nine tenths of them singletons. The sample taken for sequencing was peripheral blood. These receptors came from a human donor with active COVID-19. The donor label of this sample is uncertain.

The V call is TRBV18, the J call TRBJ1-1; TRBD1 matches at 9 bases. The CDR3 has 15 residues. CDR1 and CDR2 (germline): KGHSH, LQKENI. Trimming cost V 3 bases and J 5 bases; bases outside gene matches: 7. The CDR3 nucleotides are TGTGCCAGCTCACCGGGACAGGGCAAAGGGACTGAAGCTTTCTTT. Translation: CASSPGQGKGTEAFF.

The J gene is TRBJ2-2, the V gene TRBV9, with TRBD1 matching over 10 bases. Germline loops: CDR1 SGDLS, CDR2 YYNGEE. The CDR3 is 16 amino acids. The V segment lost 3 bases and the J segment 8 bases; nucleotides outside the gene matches: 10. The DNA of the CDR3 is TGTGCCAGCAGCGCGACAGGGGGCGCCGGTATTGGGGAGCTGTTTTTT. It codes for CASSATGGAGIGELFF.

This clone has just one count. This chain links TRBV27 with TRBJ1-3; D possibly corresponds to TRBD1 (5 bases). The germline CDR1 and CDR2 sequences are MNHEY and SMNVEV (reference sequence). V lost 5 bases, J lost 0 bases, and 17 bases lay in between. This CDR3 is built from 17 residues. Written as DNA, the CDR3 is TGTGCCAGCAGTACCACCGGGACTGGATTCTCTGGAAACACCATATATTTT. Its protein is CASSTTGTGFSGNTIYF.

The chain uses TRBV6-1 and TRBJ1-5; 7 nucleotides match TRBD1. The CDR3 loop spans 16 amino acids. Germline loops: CDR1 MNHNS, CDR2 SASEGT. The V gene end was trimmed by 0 bases and the J gene end by 2 bases; junction bases not matched to a gene: 4. Here the CDR3 DNA reads TGTGCCAGCAGTGAAGCCGTAACAGGGGGCAATCAGCCCCAGCATTTT. Protein product: CASSEAVTGGNQPQHF.

The J gene is TRBJ2-7, the V gene TRBV6-4; D might be TRBD1 (6 bases). Germline CDR1 MRHNA, CDR2 SNTAGT. The V end lost 5 bases, the J end lost 1 base, and 24 bases lay between the germline ends. The CDR3 length is 18 residues. The CDR3 is CASSCKIDGTGRSYEQYF. The CDR3 DNA follows: TGTGCCAGCAGTTGCAAAATAGACGGTACAGGGCGGTCCTACGAGCAGTACTTC.

V gene TRBV25-1 combines with J gene TRBJ2-1; 10 bases agree with TRBD2. The CDR3 length is 16 residues. The germline V gene has CDR1 MGHDK and CDR2 SYGVNS. With V trimmed by 2 bases and J by 4 bases, 5 bases remained unmatched. The CDR3 DNA is TGTGCCAGCAGTGAACAAACTAGCGGGAAATACAATGAGCAGTTCTTC. Translated, it gives CASSEQTSGKYNEQFF.

This clone was picked up one time. The rearrangement links TRBV30 to TRBJ1-2; D ambiguous. Germline assignment: CDR1 GTSNPN and CDR2 SVGIG (reference sequence). This CDR3 spans 12 amino acids. V gave up 4 bases and J gave up 2 bases, with 8 bases separating them. The CDR3 sequence is CAWTVSNYGYTF. The CDR3 coding sequence is TGTGCCTGGACAGTATCCAACTATGGCTACACCTTC.

The rearrangement uses TRBV7-2 and TRBJ2-5, with D tentatively TRBD1 (5 bases). The CDR3 sequence is 13 residues long. Germline V gene lookup returns CDR1 SGHTA and CDR2 FQGNSA. Trimming left V 5 bases short and J 1 base short, with 8 bases between. The CDR3 region is CASSRQPQETQYF. The DNA for the CDR3 is TGTGCCAGCAGCAGACAGCCCCAAGAGACCCAGTACTTC.

The chain recombines TRBV2 with TRBJ2-1; possibly TRBD2 for D (5 bases). V was shortened by 10 bases and J by 6 bases, with 13 bases between the two germline ends. Germline loops: CDR1 SNHLY, CDR2 FYNNEI. The CDR3 contains 12 residues. This chain's CDR3 is CATNDRGNEQFF. The CDR3 DNA follows: TGTGCCACCAATGATCGGGGCAATGAGCAGTTCTTC.

The chain links TRBV28 to TRBJ2-7; D might be TRBD2 (5 bases). V lost 5 bases and J lost 7, with 21 bases in between. CDR3 length equals 15 residues. Germline CDR1 MDHEN, CDR2 SYDVKM. CDR3 loop: CASSASRLRPGEQYF. Written as DNA, the CDR3 is TGTGCCAGCAGTGCGAGCAGGTTACGACCGGGGGAGCAGTACTTC.

This clone was found once. The V call is TRBV20-1, the J call TRBJ1-2; no clear D gene. The CDR3 is made up of 12 amino acids. CDR1 and CDR2 (germline): DFQATT, SNEGSKA (reference sequence). The germline V and J ends were trimmed by 3 bases and 3 bases, with 8 bases remaining between them. The CDR3 sequence: CSASSGDYGYTF. For the CDR3, the DNA is TGCAGTGCTAGTTCGGGAGACTATGGCTACACCTTC.

This sequence joins TRBV7-8 and TRBJ1-1; D call uncertain. Per the germline V gene, CDR1 is SGHVS and CDR2 is FQNEAQ. The CDR3 has 14 residues. Trimming removed 1 base from V and 0 bases from J, with 6 bases in between. CDR3 loop: CASSLGPVNTEAFF. The CDR3 coding sequence is TGTGCCAGCAGCTTAGGGCCCGTGAACACTGAAGCTTTCTTT.

This chain uses TRBV27 with TRBJ2-2; 13 bases map to TRBD2. This CDR3 is 18 amino acids long. In germline, CDR1 is MNHEY, CDR2 SMNVEV (reference sequence). The trim removed 2 bases at V and 4 bases at J, leaving 7 bases unmatched. The chain's CDR3 is CASSLVLAGGPVTGELFF. The CDR3 DNA reads as TGTGCCAGCAGTTTAGTACTAGCGGGGGGGCCGGTCACCGGGGAGCTGTTTTTT.

The chain recombines TRBV7-2 with TRBJ2-1, with 8 bases lining up with TRBD2. This CDR3 has 14 residues. J lost 7 bases, V lost 0 bases, and 2 bases had no gene match. The germline V gene has CDR1 SGHTA and CDR2 FQGNSA. In nucleotides, the CDR3 is TGTGCCAGCAGCTTAGCAGCGGGGGATAATGAGCAGTTCTTC. Its translation is CASSLAAGDNEQFF.

In DNA form, the CDR3 reads TGTGCCAGTAATACAGGGGGCTGGTATGGCTACACCTTC. Protein sequence: CASNTGGWYGYTF. The chain has TRBV19 and TRBJ1-2; 9 bases line up with TRBD1. The CDR3 contains 13 residues. The V segment lost 7 bases and the J segment 5 bases; nucleotides outside the gene matches: 5. The V gene's germline CDR1 is LNHDA and CDR2 SQIVND (reference sequence).

The CDR3 loop is CASSLSNQGSPQHF. The CDR3 DNA reads TGTGCCAGCAGTTTATCGAATCAGGGGTCGCCCCAGCATTTT. The genes are TRBV27 and TRBJ1-5; possible D gene TRBD1, 6 bases. V lost 0 bases, J lost 9 bases, and 12 bases lay in between. The CDR3 runs to 14 residues. The germline V gene has CDR1 MNHEY and CDR2 SMNVEV (reference sequence).

This chain joins TRBV2 and TRBJ2-3; 10 positions agree with TRBD2. Trimming took 6 bases from V and 0 from J; bases not matched to a gene: 3. The CDR3 is made up of 15 amino acids. Per the germline V gene, CDR1 is SNHLY and CDR2 is FYNNEI. The CDR3 region has the DNA TGTGCCAGCAGGGGACTAGCGTCTAGCACAGATACGCAGTATTTT. Protein sequence: CASRGLASSTDTQYF.

The DNA for the CDR3 is TGTGCCAGTAGTGTTGGACAGGGGGCGGTGGAGCAGTACTTC. Its protein is CASSVGQGAVEQYF. The chain recombines TRBV19 with TRBJ2-7; 11 bases align to TRBD1. CDR3 length: 14 residues. Germline CDR1 and CDR2: LNHDA and SQIVND (reference sequence). V gave up 5 bases and J gave up 7 bases; unmatched junction bases: 7.

V usage is TRBV20-1 and J usage is TRBJ1-5; no definite D call. The V gene's germline CDR1 is DFQATT and CDR2 SNEGSKA (reference sequence). The V end was cut by 3 bases, the J end by 0 bases, with 12 bases between. The CDR3 is 15 residues long. Here the CDR3 DNA reads TGCAGTGCTAGTCTTAGCATCTCTAGCAATCAGCCCCAGCATTTT. Protein: CSASLSISSNQPQHF.

This sequence joins TRBV15 and TRBJ1-2; perhaps TRBD1 as D (6 bases). V lost 0 bases and J 8 bases, leaving 25 bases between the germline ends. CDR3 length: 18 residues. Germline CDR1 is LNHNV and CDR2 is YYDKDF (reference sequence). CDR3 loop: CATSRDPPQDRLYVGYTF. DNA of the CDR3: TGTGCCACCAGCAGAGATCCCCCCCAAGACAGGCTTTATGTCGGCTACACCTTC.

DNA for the CDR3: TGTGCCAGCAGCCCACTAGCGGGAGTGTCGTTATACAATGAGCAGTTCTTC. This sequence encodes CASSPLAGVSLYNEQFF. The genes are TRBV2 and TRBJ2-1; 11 nucleotides align to TRBD2. Germline lookup yields CDR1 SNHLY and CDR2 FYNNEI. The CDR3 runs 17 residues. J was trimmed by 4 bases and V by 6 bases; bases with no gene match: 11.

This chain uses TRBV27 with TRBJ2-3; TRBD2 aligns across 8 bases. The CDR3 totals 15 residues. Germline V CDR1 and CDR2: MNHEY, SMNVEV (reference sequence). V lost 5 bases to trimming and J lost 3 bases; unmatched junction nucleotides: 7. The CDR3 reads CASSPLGTSTDTQYF. The DNA of the CDR3 is TGTGCCAGCAGTCCCTTAGGGACTAGTACAGATACGCAGTATTTT.

V gene TRBV7-9 combines with J gene TRBJ1-2; weak D call: TRBD1 (5 bases). Germline loops: CDR1 SEHNR, CDR2 FQNEAQ (reference sequence). Trimming shortened V by 5 bases and J by 2 bases, and 12 bases separated the two germline ends. The CDR3 runs 14 residues. The CDR3 loop reads CASSRMGLNYGYTF. The CDR3 DNA follows: TGTGCCAGCAGCCGTATGGGACTGAACTATGGCTACACCTTC.

The chain combines TRBV4-2 with TRBJ2-2; possibly TRBD2 for D (5 bases). CDR1 is LGHNA, CDR2 YNFKEQ, per germline. Trimming cost V 0 bases and J 7 bases, with 6 bases left between them. The CDR3 loop spans 13 amino acids. As DNA, the CDR3 is TGTGCCAGCAGCCAAGACCGGGACGGGGAGCTGTTTTTT. Protein: CASSQDRDGELFF.